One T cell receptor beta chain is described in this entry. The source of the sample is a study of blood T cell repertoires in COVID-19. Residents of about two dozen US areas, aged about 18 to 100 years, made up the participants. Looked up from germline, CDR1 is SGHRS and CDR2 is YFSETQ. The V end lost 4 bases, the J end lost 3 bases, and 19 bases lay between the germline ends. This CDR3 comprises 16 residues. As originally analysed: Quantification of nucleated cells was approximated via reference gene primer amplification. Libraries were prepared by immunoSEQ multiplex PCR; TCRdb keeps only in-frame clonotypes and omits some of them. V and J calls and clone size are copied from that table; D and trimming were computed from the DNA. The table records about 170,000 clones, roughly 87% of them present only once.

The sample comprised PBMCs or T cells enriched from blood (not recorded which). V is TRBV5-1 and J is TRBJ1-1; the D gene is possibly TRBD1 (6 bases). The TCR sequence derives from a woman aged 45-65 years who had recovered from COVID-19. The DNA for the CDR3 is TGCGCCAGCAGCCTCGCCGGGGGGGCGGGGTACACTGAAGCTTTCTTT. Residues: CASSLAGGAGYTEAFF.